This record concerns one T cell receptor beta chain sequence. These data belong to a study of blood T cell repertoires in COVID-19. Study background: The cDNA or gDNA used as material had been derived from T cells, B-cell-depleted T cells, or PBMCs.

Data came from immunoSEQ multiplex PCR; TCRdb stores just in-frame clones and leaves some out. The sample has 200,000 to 300,000 clones, 70% to 90% seen once; the top ten hold roughly 3.1%. Enrollees, about 18 to 95 years old, lived in approximately 24 US areas. The CDR3 is 15 amino acids. V gave up 3 bases and J gave up 2 bases, with 17 bases separating them. Germline CDR1 is DFQATT and CDR2 is SNEGSKA (reference sequence). The receptor comes from a middle-aged woman with acute COVID-19. The sample comprised PBMCs or T cells enriched from blood (not recorded which). This chain connects TRBV20-1 to TRBJ2-7; possibly TRBD1 for D (5 bases). The CDR3: CSASPFGDSPYEQYF. DNA of the CDR3: TGCAGTGCTAGTCCATTCGGAGACAGCCCCTACGAGCAGTACTTC.